The clone carrying this T cell receptor beta chain was recorded a few times. What it recognizes is unknown. Germline-derived CDR1 and CDR2 are SGDLS and YYNGEE. The junction had 6 bases not matched to a gene; V was cut back by 2 bases and J by 5 bases. There are 14 residues in the CDR3. The source of the sample is a study of shared clonotypes between healthy human individuals. Replicate PCRs for sorted subsets used around 200 ng DNA; this equaled 25,000 to 35,000 T cell genomes. This table comes from immunoSEQ multiplex PCR, and its TCRdb copy is limited to in-frame clones, with some not included. Of roughly 100,000 clones in the sample, roughly 70% were seen once. Study-wide points: The represented genetic and exposure-history diversity was limited by the small number of donors.

The V call is TRBV9, the J call TRBJ2-7, with 8 bases lining up with TRBD1. The origin of this receptor is a woman aged 30 to 39 in good health. The sequenced sample was memory CD8+ T cells sorted from blood. Subset defined: CD45RO+ cells pooled with CCR7-negative TemRA cells. The CDR3 protein is CASSVGGQGNEQYF. As DNA, the CDR3 is TGTGCCAGCAGCGTCGGCGGACAGGGTAACGAGCAGTACTTC. The complete variable domain, with remaining parts taken from reference TRBV9 and TRBJ2-7, reads DSGVTQTPKHLITATGQRVTLRCSPRSGDLSVYWYQQSLDQGLQFLIQYYNGEERAKGNILERFSAQQFPDLHSELNLSSLELGDSALYFCASSVGGQGNEQYFGPGTRLTVT.